What follows are 5 T cell receptor beta chains derived from one specimen sequenced in a study of shared clonotypes between healthy human individuals. This table comes from immunoSEQ multiplex PCR, and its TCRdb copy is limited to in-frame clones, with some not included. The sample holds about 2.3 million clones, about 92% seen once. Sequencing was performed on naive CD4+ T cells from PBMCs. Subset given: CD45RA+ positively selected. Receptors were obtained from a man younger than 30 in good health. Some clones in this sample may be carry-over from other donors' samples.

The chain uses TRBV28 and TRBJ1-1; 7 nucleotides line up with TRBD1. J gave up 1 base and V 5 bases, and 10 bases lay outside the gene matches. The germline gives CDR1 MDHEN, CDR2 SYDVKM. The CDR3 extends over 16 amino acids. CDR3 loop: CASSPWTGGRNTEAFF. CDR3 in DNA: TGTGCCAGCAGTCCTTGGACAGGCGGTAGGAACACTGAAGCTTTCTTT.

This chain links TRBV6-5 with TRBJ1-1; D may be TRBD1 (5 bases). The V end was cut by 6 bases, the J end by 11 bases, with 13 bases between. Germline values: CDR1 MNHEY, CDR2 SVGAGI. The CDR3 is 11 residues long. The CDR3 protein is CASRTRQTAFF. The CDR3 DNA reads as TGTGCCAGCAGAACCCGACAGACGGCTTTCTTT.

This chain connects TRBV29-1 to TRBJ2-7, with D unresolved. This CDR3 has 12 residues. CDR1 is SQVTM and CDR2 is ANQGSEA in the germline V gene. Trimming took 4 bases from V and 0 from J, leaving 7 bases between them. The CDR3 DNA reads TGCAGCGTTGGGCGGTACTCCTACGAGCAGTACTTC. It codes for CSVGRYSYEQYF.

The rearrangement joins TRBV5-4 to TRBJ2-2, with D perhaps TRBD1 (5 bases). This CDR3 contains 15 residues. Trimming removed 4 bases from V and 3 bases from J, with 13 bases in between. CDR1 and CDR2 from the germline V gene are SGHNT and YYREEE (reference sequence). CDR3 nucleotide sequence: TGTGCCAGCAGCGGGGCGGCTCACGACACCGGGGAGCTGTTTTTT. Residues: CASSGAAHDTGELFF.

This clone was observed a single time. The chain uses TRBV19 and TRBJ1-1; TRBD1 aligns across 10 bases. V lost 4 bases and J lost 6; bases outside the gene matches: 5. The CDR3 consists of 14 residues. Germline V CDR1 and CDR2: LNHDA, SQIVND (reference sequence). The CDR3 bases are TGTGCCAGTAGTAGGGACAGGGGAGGTCCTGAAGCTTTCTTT. Protein: CASSRDRGGPEAFF.